These 8 T cell receptor beta chains originate from one sample sequenced in a study of shared clonotypes between healthy human individuals. Clones were sequenced by immunoSEQ multiplex PCR, and TCRdb holds only the in-frame ones, with some missing. The table shows about 460,000 clones, with around 77% occurring only once. The sample taken for sequencing was PBMCs. These receptors all come from a woman in her 40s in good health. Some clones in this sample may be carry-over from other donors' samples.

This clone was picked up a small number of times. V gene TRBV7-9 combines with J gene TRBJ2-5; D is uncertain. Gene TRBJ2-7 matches the end of the DNA better, so the J call may be wrong. CDR1 and CDR2 from the germline V gene are SEHNR and FQNEAQ (reference sequence). This CDR3 region has 16 residues. The CDR3 sequence: CASSLDGMGFTYEQYF. The CDR3 DNA reads TGTGCCAGCAGCTTAGACGGTATGGGCTTTACCTACGAGCAGTACTTC.

The chain couples TRBV28 to TRBJ2-7; the D is unclear. Germline V CDR1 and CDR2: MDHEN, SYDVKM. Trimming shortened V by 6 bases and J by 1 base, and 13 bases separated the two germline ends. This CDR3 is 14 amino acids long. CDR3 sequence (DNA): TGTGCCAGCAGGCCGGCAAGAGATTCCTACGAGCAGTACTTC. Protein product: CASRPARDSYEQYF.

The genes are TRBV6-5 and TRBJ1-5; perhaps TRBD1 as D (5 bases). Between the trimmed V and J ends, which lost 5 bases and 7 bases, there was a span of 15 bases. Per the germline V gene, CDR1 is MNHEY and CDR2 is SVGAGI. CDR3 length: 14 amino acids. CDR3 nucleotides: TGTGCCAGCAGTCCCACAGGAGGCAGCCAGCCCCAGCATTTT. The encoded protein is CASSPTGGSQPQHF.

The V gene is TRBV5-1, the J gene TRBJ2-1; TRBD1 matches at 8 bases. The CDR3 is 15 amino acids. From germline, CDR1 is SGHRS and CDR2 YFSETQ. Unmatched junction bases numbered 5, after V lost 2 bases and J lost 4 bases. The CDR3 protein is CASSLVQGAYNEQFF. CDR3 sequence (DNA): TGCGCCAGCAGCTTAGTGCAGGGGGCGTACAATGAGCAGTTCTTC.

Comments on this clone: This CDR3 is also generated by other DNA sequences in the sample. V gene TRBV4-2 combines with J gene TRBJ2-5; the match to TRBD2 covers 8 bases. The CDR3 is made up of 18 amino acids. Looked up from germline, CDR1 is LGHNA and CDR2 is YNFKEQ. V lost 0 bases to trimming and J lost 5 bases; unmatched junction nucleotides: 14. The CDR3: CASSQEGGAGDGWETQYF. CDR3 sequence (DNA): TGTGCCAGCAGCCAAGAAGGCGGAGCGGGAGACGGCTGGGAGACCCAGTACTTC.

To note about this clone: A much larger clone lies one base from this, so it may be a read error. The chain combines TRBV11-2 with TRBJ2-7; D is perhaps TRBD2 (6 bases). Germline V gives CDR1 SGHAT, CDR2 FQNNGV. V shed 6 bases and J shed 4 bases, with 22 bases lying between them. This CDR3 is 16 amino acids long. CDR3 coding DNA: TGTGCCAGCAGACCTACGGGACTCCAAAGGAATTACGAGCAGTACTTC. It codes for CASRPTGLQRNYEQYF.

The genes are TRBV28 and TRBJ2-1, with TRBD1 as a possible D gene (6 bases). Germline-derived CDR1 and CDR2 are MDHEN and SYDVKM. Trimming stripped 5 bases from V and 12 bases from J, with 11 bases between. The CDR3 covers 11 residues. The CDR3 DNA reads TGTGCCAGCAGTACAACCAGGGGGCAGTTCTTC. This encodes CASSTTRGQFF.

This chain uses TRBV13 with TRBJ2-1, with unresolved D. CDR1 and CDR2 (germline): PRHDT, FYEKMQ (reference sequence). The CDR3 extends over 18 amino acids. Trimming stripped 5 bases from V and 2 bases from J, with 22 bases between. The CDR3 loop reads CASSLVAREVLTYNEQFF. Written as DNA, the CDR3 is TGTGCCAGCAGCCTAGTGGCTAGAGAGGTCCTAACCTACAATGAGCAGTTCTTC.